These T cell receptor beta chains were read from a single sample in a study of regulatory T cells. Libraries were prepared by immunoSEQ multiplex PCR; TCRdb keeps only in-frame clonotypes and omits some of them. The data hold tens of thousands of clones, with over 75% observed a single time. Sequenced material: conventional CD4+ T cells sorted from blood. The receptors originated from a young adult with CD3G deficiency. The CDR3 runs from the conserved cysteine through the conserved F or W. The D gene is left open where the match is weak. Only some rows state a clone size, as once, few, many or a class for expanded clones.

d_gene: TRBD1
j_gene: TRBJ2-1
v_gene: TRBV28
abundance: NA
CDR3nt: TGTGCCAGCAGTGCGGACAGGGGGCGAAGGGATGAGCAGTTCTTC
CDR3aa: CASSADRGRRDEQFF

d_gene: NA
j_gene: TRBJ1-1
v_gene: TRBV5-1
abundance: NA
CDR3nt: TGCGCCAGCAGCTTCTATGGTAGGGACACTGAAGCTTTCTTT
CDR3aa: CASSFYGRDTEAFF

d_gene: TRBD1
j_gene: TRBJ2-7
v_gene: TRBV28
abundance: NA
CDR3nt: TGTGCCAGCACCCAGTCGGGACAGGGAAACGAGCAGTACTTC
CDR3aa: CASTQSGQGNEQYF

d_gene: TRBD2
j_gene: TRBJ2-7
v_gene: TRBV7-9
abundance: few
CDR3nt: TGTGCCAGCAGCCAGACTAGCGGACCCTACGAGCAGTACTTC
CDR3aa: CASSQTSGPYEQYF

d_gene: TRBD2
j_gene: TRBJ2-3
v_gene: TRBV5-1
abundance: NA
CDR3nt: TGCGCCAGCAGCGCGACTAGCGGGAGGGATACGCAGTATTTT
CDR3aa: CASSATSGRDTQYF

d_gene: NA
j_gene: TRBJ2-1
v_gene: TRBV28
abundance: NA
CDR3nt: TGTGCCAGCAGTACCGGGATCTACAATGAGCAGTTCTTC
CDR3aa: CASSTGIYNEQFF

d_gene: TRBD1
j_gene: TRBJ2-7
v_gene: TRBV11-2
abundance: NA
CDR3nt: TGTGCCAGCAGCCCCGCGTGGGGACAGGGGGCTTACGAGCAGTACTTC
CDR3aa: CASSPAWGQGAYEQYF

d_gene: NA
j_gene: TRBJ2-3
v_gene: TRBV6-5
abundance: NA
CDR3nt: TGTGCCAGCAGTTCCGGGCAGGGAACTAGCACAGATACGCAGTATTTT
CDR3aa: CASSSGQGTSTDTQYF

d_gene: NA
j_gene: TRBJ2-7
v_gene: TRBV7-9
abundance: NA
CDR3nt: TGTGCCAGCAGCTTAGCGGGGTCCCTCGAGCAGTACTTC
CDR3aa: CASSLAGSLEQYF

d_gene: NA
j_gene: TRBJ1-2
v_gene: TRBV10-3
abundance: NA
CDR3nt: TGTGCCATCAGTGGGAGCTTGGGGAATGGCTACACCTTC
CDR3aa: CAISGSLGNGYTF

d_gene: NA
j_gene: TRBJ2-7
v_gene: TRBV6-1
abundance: NA
CDR3nt: TGTGCCAGCAGGGAGACTTCGACCTACGAGCAGTACTTC
CDR3aa: CASRETSTYEQYF

d_gene: NA
j_gene: TRBJ2-2
v_gene: TRBV10-3
abundance: NA
CDR3nt: TGTGCCATCAGTGAGCCAAGGACGTCCGGGGAGCTGTTTTTT
CDR3aa: CAISEPRTSGELFF

d_gene: NA
j_gene: TRBJ2-2
v_gene: TRBV5-1
abundance: NA
CDR3nt: TGCGCCAGCAGCTCCCGGAGCGACACCGGGGAGCTGTTTTTT
CDR3aa: CASSSRSDTGELFF

d_gene: TRBD2
j_gene: TRBJ2-1
v_gene: TRBV27
abundance: NA
CDR3nt: TGTGCCAGCAGTGGGCGGGGGGGCGAGTTCTTC
CDR3aa: CASSGRGGEFF

d_gene: NA
j_gene: TRBJ2-7
v_gene: TRBV28
abundance: NA
CDR3nt: TGTGCCAGCAGTAGTCCAGGGGTTACCTACGAGCAGTACTTC
CDR3aa: CASSSPGVTYEQYF

d_gene: NA
j_gene: TRBJ2-3
v_gene: TRBV5-1
abundance: NA
CDR3nt: TGCGCCAGCGCACGGGACGGGGTGGATACGCAGTATTTT
CDR3aa: CASARDGVDTQYF

d_gene: NA
j_gene: TRBJ2-3
v_gene: TRBV5-1
abundance: NA
CDR3nt: TGCGCCAGCAGCTTGGGCTTGTTGCGAGGCGGGACGCAGTATTTT
CDR3aa: CASSLGLLRGGTQYF

d_gene: NA
j_gene: TRBJ2-1
v_gene: TRBV28
abundance: NA
CDR3nt: TGTGCCAGCAGTTCGGGGGCCACTTTCGAGCAGTTCTTC
CDR3aa: CASSSGATFEQFF

d_gene: TRBD2
j_gene: TRBJ2-7
v_gene: TRBV7-2
abundance: NA
CDR3nt: TGTGCCAGCAGCTTAGAGGGCCTAGCGGAGCTCCACGAGCAGTACTTC
CDR3aa: CASSLEGLAELHEQYF

d_gene: NA
j_gene: TRBJ1-1
v_gene: TRBV20-1
abundance: NA
CDR3nt: TGCAGTGCTTTAGACAGGTATGAAGCTTTCTTT
CDR3aa: CSALDRYEAFF

d_gene: NA
j_gene: TRBJ2-5
v_gene: TRBV20-1
abundance: NA
CDR3nt: TGCAGTGCTCAGATACAAGAGACCCAGTACTTC
CDR3aa: CSAQIQETQYF

d_gene: NA
j_gene: TRBJ1-1
v_gene: TRBV6-1
abundance: NA
CDR3nt: TGTGCCAGCAGTGCCGGGGGCGCGATCACTGAAGCTTTCTTT
CDR3aa: CASSAGGAITEAFF

d_gene: NA
j_gene: TRBJ1-3
v_gene: TRBV7-2
abundance: NA
CDR3nt: TGTGCCAGCACCTTCAAATGGGGACAATTTTCTGGAAACACCATATATTTT
CDR3aa: CASTFKWGQFSGNTIYF

d_gene: TRBD2
j_gene: TRBJ2-1
v_gene: TRBV28
abundance: NA
CDR3nt: TGTGCCAGCAGTTCCCCCGGACTAGCGGACAACAATGAGCAGTTCTTC
CDR3aa: CASSSPGLADNNEQFF

d_gene: NA
j_gene: TRBJ1-4
v_gene: TRBV28
abundance: NA
CDR3nt: TGTGCCAGTCAAGCCGGAGGGTATACAAAACTGTTTTTT
CDR3aa: CASQAGGYTKLFF

d_gene: NA
j_gene: TRBJ1-2
v_gene: TRBV5-3
abundance: once
CDR3nt: TGTGCCAGAAGCTGTACGCTTGGCTACACCTTC
CDR3aa: CARSCTLGYTF

d_gene: TRBD1
j_gene: TRBJ2-7
v_gene: TRBV6-1
abundance: NA
CDR3nt: TGTGCCAGCAGTGTCGGGACAGGGGGGGGAGAGCAGTACTTC
CDR3aa: CASSVGTGGGEQYF

d_gene: NA
j_gene: TRBJ1-5
v_gene: TRBV28
abundance: once
CDR3nt: TGTGCCAGCAGTTTATATGGCTTAGGAGAGCCCCAGCATTTT
CDR3aa: CASSLYGLGEPQHF

d_gene: TRBD1
j_gene: TRBJ2-7
v_gene: TRBV10-3
abundance: NA
CDR3nt: TGTGCCATCAGGGGACAGGGTCGATACGAGCAGTACTTC
CDR3aa: CAIRGQGRYEQYF

d_gene: TRBD2
j_gene: TRBJ2-1
v_gene: TRBV10-3
abundance: NA
CDR3nt: TGTGCCATCAGTCGCCTAGCGGGGCCAGAGCAGTTCTTC
CDR3aa: CAISRLAGPEQFF

d_gene: NA
j_gene: TRBJ2-7
v_gene: TRBV7-9
abundance: NA
CDR3nt: TGTGCCAGCAGCTTCCAAGGTTGGCCCTACTACGAGCAGTACTTC
CDR3aa: CASSFQGWPYYEQYF

d_gene: TRBD1
j_gene: TRBJ2-7
v_gene: TRBV28
abundance: NA
CDR3nt: TGTGCCAGCAGTTCCGGGACAGTCTCCTACGAGCAGTACTTC
CDR3aa: CASSSGTVSYEQYF

d_gene: NA
j_gene: TRBJ1-1
v_gene: TRBV7-9
abundance: once
CDR3nt: TGTGCCAGCAGCCGTTTGGAGGGCACTGAAGCTTTCTTT
CDR3aa: CASSRLEGTEAFF

d_gene: NA
j_gene: TRBJ2-5
v_gene: TRBV11-2
abundance: NA
CDR3nt: TGTGCCAGCAGCCAGACCTACAACAAGCATACCCAGTACTTC
CDR3aa: CASSQTYNKHTQYF

d_gene: TRBD2
j_gene: TRBJ2-7
v_gene: TRBV28
abundance: NA
CDR3nt: TGTGCCAGCAGTCCCCGAGTAGTAGCGGGAGTGGTAGGAGAGCAGTACTTC
CDR3aa: CASSPRVVAGVVGEQYF

d_gene: NA
j_gene: TRBJ2-6
v_gene: TRBV18
abundance: NA
CDR3nt: TGTGCCAGCTCACCAGGAGGCTCTGGGGCCAACGTCCTGACTTTC
CDR3aa: CASSPGGSGANVLTF

d_gene: NA
j_gene: TRBJ1-1
v_gene: TRBV6-1
abundance: NA
CDR3nt: TGTGCCAGCAGTTGGATGTTCACTGAAGCTTTCTTT
CDR3aa: CASSWMFTEAFF

d_gene: TRBD2
j_gene: TRBJ2-1
v_gene: TRBV5-1
abundance: NA
CDR3nt: TGCGCCAGCAGCTTATTACCTAGCGGGGGGGAGCAGTTCTTC
CDR3aa: CASSLLPSGGEQFF

d_gene: NA
j_gene: TRBJ1-1
v_gene: TRBV5-1
abundance: medium-sized
CDR3nt: TGCGCCAGCAGCTTGGGACTTTCGAACACTGAAGCTTTCTTT
CDR3aa: CASSLGLSNTEAFF

d_gene: NA
j_gene: TRBJ1-1
v_gene: TRBV28
abundance: NA
CDR3nt: TGTGCCAGCAGTTCACAGGGACTCAACACTGAAGCTTTCTTT
CDR3aa: CASSSQGLNTEAFF